This TCR beta chain was documented in a study of long-term antiretroviral therapy in people with HIV. Study observations and caveats: Increased diversity was seen after ART, yet it remained lower than in transplant donor controls.

This clone appeared once. The target antigen is unknown. The CDR3 contains 14 residues. V gave up 1 base and J gave up 4 bases, with 13 bases separating them. Germline-derived CDR1 and CDR2 are GTSNPN and SVGIG (reference sequence). Researchers ran immunoSEQ v3.0 at survey level. Per-sample targets for sequencing were about 35,000-50,000 T-cell genomes. Clones were sequenced by immunoSEQ multiplex PCR, and TCRdb holds only the in-frame ones, with some missing. Here the sample spans tens of thousands of clones, 86% being singletons. Without exception, participants with HIV were treated in the United States.

Source: unsorted PBMCs, taken 1.2 years after starting antiretroviral therapy. This clonotype was obtained from a woman aged 45-65 years with HIV. The chain is built from TRBV30 and TRBJ1-2; D ambiguous. CDR3 sequence (DNA): TGTGCCTGGAGTGGACCTCCCCGGCGCTATGGCTACACCTTC. Encoded protein: CAWSGPPRRYGYTF.